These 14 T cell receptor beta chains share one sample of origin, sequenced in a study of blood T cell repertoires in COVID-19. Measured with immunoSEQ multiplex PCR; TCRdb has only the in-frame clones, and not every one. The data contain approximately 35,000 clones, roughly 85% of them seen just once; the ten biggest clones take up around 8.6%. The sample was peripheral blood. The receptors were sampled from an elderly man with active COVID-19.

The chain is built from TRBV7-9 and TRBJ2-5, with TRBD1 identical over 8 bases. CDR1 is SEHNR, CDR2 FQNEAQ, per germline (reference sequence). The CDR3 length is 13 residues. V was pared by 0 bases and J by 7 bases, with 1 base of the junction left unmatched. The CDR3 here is CASSLAGTGTQYF. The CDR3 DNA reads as TGTGCCAGCAGCTTAGCAGGGACAGGGACCCAGTACTTC.

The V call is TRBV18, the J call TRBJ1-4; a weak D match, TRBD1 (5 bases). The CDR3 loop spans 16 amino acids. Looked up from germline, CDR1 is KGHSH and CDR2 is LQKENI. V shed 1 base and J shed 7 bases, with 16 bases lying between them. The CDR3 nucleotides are TGTGCCAGCTCACCACAAAGGGGTCAACTAAGTGAAAAACTGTTTTTT. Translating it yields CASSPQRGQLSEKLFF.

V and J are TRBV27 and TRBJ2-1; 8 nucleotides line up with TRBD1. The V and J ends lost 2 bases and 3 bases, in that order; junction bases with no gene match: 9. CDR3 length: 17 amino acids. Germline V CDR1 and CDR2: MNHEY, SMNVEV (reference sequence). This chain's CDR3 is CASSLVSAGGIYNEQFF. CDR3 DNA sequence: TGTGCCAGCAGTTTAGTTTCGGCAGGGGGCATCTACAATGAGCAGTTCTTC.

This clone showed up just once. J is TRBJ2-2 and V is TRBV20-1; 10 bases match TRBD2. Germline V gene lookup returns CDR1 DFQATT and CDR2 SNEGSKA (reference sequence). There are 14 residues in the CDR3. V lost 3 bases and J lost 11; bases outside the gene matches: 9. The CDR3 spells CSASPSGGELELFF. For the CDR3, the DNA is TGCAGTGCTAGTCCCAGCGGGGGGGAGTTAGAGCTGTTTTTT.

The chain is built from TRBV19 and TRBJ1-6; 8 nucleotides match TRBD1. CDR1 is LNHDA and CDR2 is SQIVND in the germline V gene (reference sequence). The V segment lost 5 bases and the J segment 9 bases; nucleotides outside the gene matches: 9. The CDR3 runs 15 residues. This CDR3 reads CASSPGQGLSSPLHF. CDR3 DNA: TGTGCCAGTAGTCCCGGACAGGGTCTTTCTTCACCCCTCCACTTT.

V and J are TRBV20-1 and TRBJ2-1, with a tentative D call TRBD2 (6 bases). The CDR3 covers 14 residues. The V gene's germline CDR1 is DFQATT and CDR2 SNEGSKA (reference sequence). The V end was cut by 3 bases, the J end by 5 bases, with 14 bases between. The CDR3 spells CSASPAGYHNEQFF. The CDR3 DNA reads TGCAGTGCTAGTCCAGCGGGTTATCACAATGAGCAGTTCTTC.

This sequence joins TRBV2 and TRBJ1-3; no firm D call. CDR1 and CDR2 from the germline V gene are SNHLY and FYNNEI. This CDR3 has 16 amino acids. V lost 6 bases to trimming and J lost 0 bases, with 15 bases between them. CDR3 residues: CASSERLMNSGNTIYF. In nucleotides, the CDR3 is TGTGCCAGCAGCGAACGACTGATGAACTCTGGAAACACCATATATTTT.

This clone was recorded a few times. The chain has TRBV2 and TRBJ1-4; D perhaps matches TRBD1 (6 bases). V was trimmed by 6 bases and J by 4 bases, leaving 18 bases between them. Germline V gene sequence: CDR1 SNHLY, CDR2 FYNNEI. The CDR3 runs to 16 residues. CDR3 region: CASSLPAGAGNEKLFF. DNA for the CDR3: TGTGCCAGCAGCCTGCCCGCGGGGGCTGGTAATGAAAAACTGTTTTTT.

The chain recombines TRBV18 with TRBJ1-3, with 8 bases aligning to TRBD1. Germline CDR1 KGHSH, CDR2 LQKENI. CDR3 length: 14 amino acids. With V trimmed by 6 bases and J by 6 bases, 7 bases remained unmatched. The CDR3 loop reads CASSQTGVENTIYF. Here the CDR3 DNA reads TGTGCCAGCTCGCAGACAGGGGTGGAAAACACCATATATTTT.

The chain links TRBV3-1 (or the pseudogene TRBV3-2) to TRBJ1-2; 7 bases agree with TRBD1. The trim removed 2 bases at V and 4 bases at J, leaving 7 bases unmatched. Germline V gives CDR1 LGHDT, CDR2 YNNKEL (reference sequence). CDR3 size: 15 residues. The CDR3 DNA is TGTGCCAGCAGCCAAAGGAGACAGGGAAGCTATGGCTACACCTTC. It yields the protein CASSQRRQGSYGYTF.

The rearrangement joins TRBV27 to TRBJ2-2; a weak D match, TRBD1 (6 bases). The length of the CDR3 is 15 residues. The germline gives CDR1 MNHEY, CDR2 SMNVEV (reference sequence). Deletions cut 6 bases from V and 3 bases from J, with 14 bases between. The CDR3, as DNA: TGTGCCAGCAGAACCCTACAGGGCTACACCGGGGAGCTGTTTTTT. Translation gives CASRTLQGYTGELFF.

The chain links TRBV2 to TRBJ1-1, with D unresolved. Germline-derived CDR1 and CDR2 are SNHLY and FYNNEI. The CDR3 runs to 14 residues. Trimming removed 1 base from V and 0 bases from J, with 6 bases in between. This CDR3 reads CASSEDSVNTEAFF. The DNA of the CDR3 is TGTGCCAGCAGTGAAGACTCCGTGAACACTGAAGCTTTCTTT.

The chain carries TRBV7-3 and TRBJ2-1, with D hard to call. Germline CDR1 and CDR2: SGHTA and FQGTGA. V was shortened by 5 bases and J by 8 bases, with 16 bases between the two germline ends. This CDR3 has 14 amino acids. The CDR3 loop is CASSLSGLTHEQFF. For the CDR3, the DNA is TGTGCCAGCAGCCTAAGTGGCTTAACCCATGAGCAGTTCTTC.

CDR3 DNA sequence: TGTGCCAGTAGCAAGGGACAGGGGGCCTATAGCAATCAGCCCCAGCATTTT. Translation gives CASSKGQGAYSNQPQHF. The V call is TRBV19, the J call TRBJ1-5, with 12 bases aligning to TRBD1. Germline V gives CDR1 LNHDA, CDR2 SQIVND (reference sequence). J lost 0 bases, V lost 6 bases, and 6 bases had no gene match. CDR3 length: 17 amino acids.